This T cell receptor beta chain emerged from a study of blood T cells in healthy people across ages (dated by TCRdb to the mid-2010s). As for the study more broadly: Template switching captured roughly one uniquely barcoded TCR beta cDNA molecule per two T cells in model experiments. The study measured age-related changes in TCR beta repertoire diversity using deep sequencing normalized with unique cDNA molecular identifiers. The donors were divided into four age groups: young (average approximately 15 years), middle-aged (approximately 41), aged (about 61) and long-lived (around 87). Two additional independent replicas of 1 million unique cDNA reads from the same blood draw were analyzed for two donors (one aged 18 to 30 and one aged 80 or older). General conclusions and limits of the study: Because donor CMV infection status was unknown, age-related changes in expanded clonotypes were potentially confounded. Compared with the aged group, the long-lived group had more naive CD4+ T cells, fewer expanded clones and increased TCR diversity, a pattern suggesting age selection. Estimates of total diversity based on one million sequenced T cells were regarded as lower bounds and as underestimates. Bulk unsorted PBMC profiling prevented conclusive comparison of naive and antigen-experienced compartments. As age increased, observed TCR beta diversity per million T cells dropped in a roughly linear way, and a significant reduction was already evident by age 40. The percentage of naive T cells measured by flow cytometry correlated strongly with observed TCR beta diversity.

Both ends counted, the CDR3 spans 14 residues. Only the CDR3 region is kept as DNA, spanning 42 bases read in frame from base 1. The junction shows trimming of 0 bases on V and 4 bases on J, plus 8 bases between the germline ends. According to the germline V gene, CDR1 reads ENHRY and CDR2 reads SYGVKD. Libraries were constructed by 5' RACE. The instrument given in TCRdb is Illumina HiSeq 2500. A second about 7 to 12 cycle PCR used a sample-barcoded 5' primer and a J-beta primer mix. A unique molecular identifier was introduced onto each TCR beta cDNA molecule by a template-switch 5' adaptor carrying 12 random nucleotides. Each sample yielded at least 3 million CDR3-containing paired-end reads. First-strand cDNA was synthesized from all RNA with the Mint cDNA synthesis kit, primed by a TRBC-specific oligonucleotide. Following uracil-DNA glycosylase treatment, all cDNA underwent a first 18-cycle PCR with the universal primers M1SS and BC2_uni_R. The paper's data handling went like this. For normalization, 1 million high-quality reads were randomly selected from each sample, with every read carrying a distinct molecular identifier. Instead of being binned into consensus sequences, reads with shared molecular identifiers were discarded. MiTCR, with a Q25 quality threshold and the strictest error-elimination algorithm, was used for CDR3 identification, clonotype clustering and error correction. A nonparametric unseen species model using Euler transformation provided a lower-bound estimate of total TCR beta diversity. The public sequencing data were trimmed at Q25 with fastp and processed into clonotypes with MiXCR by TCRdb, which kept only in-frame beta chains. Every CDR3 protein is listed once, alongside the most common genes and DNA of its rows. These V and J calls derive from TCRdb rather than the authors' analysis. The sample includes about 930,000 distinct CDR3 sequences, with about 28% observed a single time. Roughly 10% of the sample is held by the ten biggest clonotypes.

Points on this clonotype: The antigen it recognizes is unknown. This sequence may be a read error, since a much larger clone differs from it by one base. The CDR3 ends on some other residue instead of the conserved phenylalanine or tryptophan, so this is likely a read error.

The approximately 39 donors, aged about 6 to 100 years, were systemically healthy Caucasian individuals from Russia. About 10 milliliters of peripheral blood were drawn from each donor into EDTA-treated Vacutainer tubes. PBMCs were isolated by Ficoll-Paque density-gradient centrifugation, with at least 6 million obtained per sample. Total RNA was extracted from PBMCs with Trizol reagent, with at least 5 micrograms obtained per sample. For every donor, flow cytometry on a PBMC aliquot measured the percentage of naive CD45RAhigh/CD27high T cells. The sample was also linked to a second study, of T cells of mothers and their children. Looking at the second paper: Nine systemically healthy Caucasian individuals served as donors, namely three mothers together with their six children. cDNA synthesis consumed the entire amount of extracted RNA, loaded at roughly 1.5 ug RNA in each 15 ul reaction. Sample barcodes and 2-4 random nucleotides were added via the M1S primer in the second PCR. Over 8.5 million TCR beta CDR3 reads came from each mother, compared with about 3.2 million reads from each child. Thymic selection shapes the output of TCR recombination in a similar way in related and unrelated pairs, and inherited differences have a minor effect. Related mother-child pairs always showed normalized repertoire overlap that was slightly higher than in unrelated mother-child pairs, though the difference was never significant. Persistent microchimeric T cell clones were not detected, at a sensitivity of around 100 clones per million clonotypes. To look for features that set related mother-child pairs apart from unrelated individuals, the researchers ran deep NGS to compare the TCR beta repertoires of mothers and children. Mothers averaged roughly 40 +/- 4 years of age and children averaged about 10 +/- 4 years. After adapter ligation was performed with NEBNext reagents, the libraries were sequenced on an Illumina HiSeq 2000 with 100+100 nt paired-end reads. Mother and child libraries were prepared a month apart and sequenced in separate runs to prevent cross-contamination. Each donor had between 500,000 and 2,000,000 distinct TCR beta clonotypes identified. Naive TCR beta clonotypes were estimated from low-frequency clonotypes matched to each donor's FACS-determined naive share, without sorting.

This receptor chain uses TRBV10-3 and TRBJ2-3; the D gene is not confidently resolved. The sequence derives from a woman between 40 and 50 years old in good health. Sequencing was carried out using blood. The bases read TGTGCCATCAGTGAGTCTCTCCAGGCAGATACGCAGTATTGT. Translated, it gives CAISESLQADTQYC.